This T cell receptor beta chain comes out of a study of OX40 agonist ivuxolimab in advanced cancers. Study-wide context: A history of anti-PD-1, anti-PD-L1 or anti-CTLA-4 therapy was acceptable, and roughly 40% had some.

People who had autoimmune disease history or systemic immunosuppression were excluded. This CDR3 comprises 16 residues. J gave up 7 bases and V 5 bases, and 14 bases lay outside the gene matches. From germline, CDR1 is PRHDT and CDR2 FYEKMQ (reference sequence). Some clones are missing from TCRdb's copy, which holds only in-frame ones; the method was immunoSEQ multiplex PCR. The sample yields over 20,000 clones, almost 85% seen once. This TCR was recovered from an adult with an advanced solid tumor such as melanoma, head and neck, liver or kidney cancer. The starting material was CD4+ or CD8+ T cells sorted from blood, obtained in a trial of the OX40 agonist ivuxolimab. The chain employs TRBV13 and TRBJ2-1; 7 positions agree with TRBD1. CDR3 loop: CASSVGGQGVFNEQFF. DNA for the CDR3: TGTGCCAGCAGCGTCGGTGGGCAGGGGGTTTTTAATGAGCAGTTCTTC.